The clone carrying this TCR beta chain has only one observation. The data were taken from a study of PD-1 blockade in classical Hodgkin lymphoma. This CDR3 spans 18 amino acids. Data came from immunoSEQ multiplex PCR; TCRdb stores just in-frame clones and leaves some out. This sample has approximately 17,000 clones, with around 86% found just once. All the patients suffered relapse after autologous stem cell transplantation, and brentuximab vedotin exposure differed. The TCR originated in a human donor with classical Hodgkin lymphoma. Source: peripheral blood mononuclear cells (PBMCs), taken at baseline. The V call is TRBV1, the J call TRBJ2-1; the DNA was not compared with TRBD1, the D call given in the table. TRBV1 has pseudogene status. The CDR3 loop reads CTSSQEKEGGFSYNEQFF. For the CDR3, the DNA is TGCACCAGCAGCCAAGAGAAGGAAGGGGGATTCTCCTACAATGAGCAGTTCTTC.